The 31 T cell receptor beta chains reported below all come from one sample, sequenced in a study of control samples from healthy donors and cancer patients. The assay was immunoSEQ multiplex PCR, and TCRdb's table has in-frame clones only and misses some. The data hold about 96,000 clones, with 80% to 95% observed a single time. The specimen was blood. The receptors derive from a man between 18 and 29 years old in good health.

The CDR3 DNA reads TGTGCCAGTAGTATGGATGAGGTCAGGGGAGCTAACTATGGCTACACCTTC. It is translated as CASSMDEVRGANYGYTF. The rearrangement uses TRBV19 and TRBJ1-2; tentative D call: TRBD1 (6 bases). This CDR3 is built from 17 residues. Germline V gives CDR1 LNHDA, CDR2 SQIVND (reference sequence). V was pared by 3 bases and J by 0 bases, with 17 bases between.

This clone appeared a single time. J is TRBJ2-7 and V is TRBV13; maybe TRBD1 (5 bases). CDR3 size: 15 residues. Germline lookup yields CDR1 PRHDT and CDR2 FYEKMQ (reference sequence). V shed 5 bases and J shed 3 bases, with 17 bases lying between them. CDR3 loop: CASSPPTQVSYEQYF. The CDR3, as DNA: TGTGCCAGCAGCCCCCCGACACAGGTTAGCTACGAGCAGTACTTC.

The chain has TRBV7-9 and TRBJ1-4; TRBD1 aligns across 7 bases. V gave up 5 bases and J gave up 14 bases; unmatched junction bases: 8. The CDR3 length is 12 residues. Germline V lookup: CDR1 SEHNR, CDR2 FQNEAQ (reference sequence). The CDR3 DNA reads TGTGCCAGCAGCCCTTACAGGGGAGGGCTGTTTTTT. Its protein product is CASSPYRGGLFF.

The CDR3 here is CASSPRDREFYEGYTF. For the CDR3, the DNA is TGTGCCAGCAGCCCCCGGGACAGGGAATTTTATGAGGGCTACACCTTC. The chain recombines TRBV7-9 with TRBJ1-2, with 9 bases identical to TRBD1. The CDR3 has 16 residues. Germline values: CDR1 SEHNR, CDR2 FQNEAQ (reference sequence). V gave up 5 bases and J gave up 8 bases; unmatched junction bases: 15.

This clone was recorded only once. The chain carries TRBV5-1 and TRBJ2-1; D is perhaps TRBD1 (6 bases). V lost 1 base to trimming and J lost 9 bases, with 8 bases between them. This CDR3 comprises 12 residues. Germline CDR1 and CDR2: SGHRS and YFSETQ. CDR3 amino acids: CASSLTGLEQFF. The CDR3 coding sequence is TGCGCCAGCAGCTTGACAGGGCTTGAGCAGTTCTTC.

This chain connects TRBV3-1 (or the pseudogene TRBV3-2) to TRBJ2-1; unclear D gene. V was pared by 3 bases and J by 6 bases, with 3 bases between. CDR3 length: 11 amino acids. CDR1 is LGHDT, CDR2 YNNKEL, per germline (reference sequence). The CDR3 is CASSHPNEQFF. The DNA of the CDR3 is TGTGCCAGCAGCCATCCCAATGAGCAGTTCTTC.

The chain combines TRBV6-5 with TRBJ1-5; D remains unclear. The CDR3 extends over 11 amino acids. The V end lost 0 bases, the J end lost 11 bases, and 5 bases lay between the germline ends. Germline lookup yields CDR1 MNHEY and CDR2 SVGAGI. DNA for the CDR3: TGTGCCAGCAGTTACTCAGGGACCCAGCATTTT. It encodes CASSYSGTQHF.

The J gene is TRBJ2-2, the V gene TRBV7-9, with 10 bases identical to TRBD1. CDR1 is SEHNR, CDR2 FQNEAQ, per germline (reference sequence). J gave up 5 bases and V 4 bases, and 4 bases lay outside the gene matches. The CDR3 totals 15 residues. In DNA form, the CDR3 reads TGTGCCAGCAGCTACCGGACAGGGGGGACCGGGGAGCTGTTTTTT. It codes for CASSYRTGGTGELFF.

The chain is built from TRBV7-2 and TRBJ1-5, with D hard to call. The CDR3 is 16 amino acids. The V end lost 1 base, the J end lost 6 bases, and 16 bases lay between the germline ends. Germline-derived CDR1 and CDR2 are SGHTA and FQGNSA. In DNA, the CDR3 is TGTGCCAGCAGCTTAGTAGCCTCCAACTTAGGTCAGCCCCAGCATTTT. The encoded protein is CASSLVASNLGQPQHF.

V usage is TRBV28 and J usage is TRBJ1-2; 8 bases agree with TRBD1. With V trimmed by 6 bases and J by 7 bases, 16 bases remained unmatched. This CDR3 comprises 16 residues. Germline-derived CDR1 and CDR2 are MDHEN and SYDVKM. This CDR3 is CASRPTSGQAGGGYTF. The CDR3 bases are TGTGCCAGCAGACCAACCTCGGGACAGGCGGGTGGTGGCTACACCTTC.

The V call is TRBV11-2, the J call TRBJ1-2, with D uncertain. CDR3 length: 15 amino acids. Trimming took 0 bases from V and 5 from J, leaving 13 bases between them. Germline lookup yields CDR1 SGHAT and CDR2 FQNNGV. CDR3 region: CASSLDVTDNYGYTF. The CDR3, as DNA: TGTGCCAGCAGCTTAGACGTAACCGACAATTATGGCTACACCTTC.

This rearrangement joins TRBV9 to TRBJ1-1, with 7 bases matching TRBD1. The CDR3 is made up of 13 amino acids. Germline V gene sequence: CDR1 SGDLS, CDR2 YYNGEE. J lost 6 bases, V lost 4 bases, and 6 bases had no gene match. Here the CDR3 reads CASSKTDRAEAFF. In DNA form, the CDR3 reads TGTGCCAGCAGCAAAACCGACAGGGCTGAAGCTTTCTTT.

In its sample, this clone was seen once. The chain has TRBV7-2 and TRBJ2-2; 8 positions agree with TRBD2. There are 14 residues in the CDR3. V was clipped by 5 bases and J by 6 bases; unmatched bases: 5. The V gene's germline CDR1 is SGHTA and CDR2 FQGNSA. This CDR3 is CASSPSGSPGELFF. For the CDR3, the DNA is TGTGCCAGCAGCCCAAGCGGGAGCCCCGGGGAGCTGTTTTTT. The whole variable domain, filled in from reference TRBV7-2 and TRBJ2-2, reads GAGVSQSPSNKVTEKGKDVELRCDPISGHTALYWYRQSLGQGLEFLIYFQGNSAPDKSGLPSDRFSAERTGGSVSTLTIQRTQQEDSAVYLCASSPSGSPGELFFGEGSRLTVL.

V is TRBV12-3 or TRBV12-4 and J is TRBJ1-1; D is undetermined. V lost 6 bases and J 2 bases, leaving 10 bases between the germline ends. This CDR3 spans 13 amino acids. CDR3 region: CASSRHRNTEAFF. In DNA form, the CDR3 reads TGTGCCAGCAGCCGACATAGAAACACTGAAGCTTTCTTT.

V usage is TRBV7-2 and J usage is TRBJ1-4; D is unclear. This CDR3 has 14 amino acids. CDR1 is SGHTA and CDR2 is FQGNSA in the germline V gene. V was trimmed by 0 bases and J by 11 bases, leaving 13 bases between them. The CDR3 loop is CASSLAGPLEKLFF. Written as DNA, the CDR3 is TGTGCCAGCAGCTTAGCAGGCCCCCTGGAGAAACTGTTTTTT.

The chain joins TRBV29-1 to TRBJ1-1, with 11 bases fitting TRBD1. J was trimmed by 1 base and V by 4 bases; bases with no gene match: 5. In germline, CDR1 is SQVTM, CDR2 ANQGSEA. The CDR3 is 15 amino acids. The CDR3 bases are TGCAGCGTTGGCGGACAGGGGGCTTGGAACACTGAAGCTTTCTTT. This encodes CSVGGQGAWNTEAFF. Full variable domain (missing parts from reference TRBV29-1 and TRBJ1-1): SAVISQKPSRDICQRGTSLTIQCQVDSQVTMMFWYRQQPGQSLTLIATANQGSEATYESGFVIDKFPISRPNLTFSTLTVSNMSPEDSSIYLCSVGGQGAWNTEAFFGQGTRLTVV.

The chain couples TRBV7-9 to TRBJ1-1; no clear D. Germline V lookup: CDR1 SEHNR, CDR2 FQNEAQ (reference sequence). The CDR3 sequence is 14 residues long. V was shortened by 5 bases and J by 2 bases, with 12 bases between the two germline ends. CDR3 in amino acids: CASSPGLPNTEAFF. The CDR3 nucleotides read TGTGCCAGCAGCCCCGGACTCCCTAACACTGAAGCTTTCTTT.

This chain uses TRBV30 with TRBJ1-6, with TRBD1 matching over 8 bases. The CDR3 loop spans 13 amino acids. From germline, CDR1 is GTSNPN and CDR2 SVGIG (reference sequence). Losses at the gene ends were 6 bases for V and 9 bases for J; bases not matched to a gene: 7. The CDR3 coding sequence is TGTGCCTGCCGACAGGGGAGAGGTTCACCCCTCCACTTT. This sequence encodes CACRQGRGSPLHF.

This clone came up once. V and J are TRBV27 and TRBJ1-2; 7 bases are a match to TRBD1. The ends lost 8 bases at V and 4 bases at J; junction bases unmatched: 4. Per the germline V gene, CDR1 is MNHEY and CDR2 is SMNVEV (reference sequence). This CDR3 has 12 residues. The CDR3 DNA reads as TGTGCCAGCGGACAGGCGGGCTATGGCTACACCTTC. It encodes CASGQAGYGYTF.

The chain combines TRBV27 with TRBJ1-5; 8 nucleotides agree with TRBD1. The CDR3 is made up of 14 amino acids. Germline CDR1 MNHEY, CDR2 SMNVEV (reference sequence). V was clipped by 6 bases and J by 7 bases; unmatched bases: 8. The CDR3 region has the DNA TGTGCCAGCAGCCATGGACAGGGCGGGCAGCCCCAGCATTTT. Encoded protein: CASSHGQGGQPQHF.

The chain recombines TRBV27 with TRBJ2-7, with 7 bases identical to TRBD2. V lost 6 bases and J lost 2; bases outside the gene matches: 7. CDR3 length equals 14 residues. The V gene's germline CDR1 is MNHEY and CDR2 SMNVEV (reference sequence). CDR3 coding DNA: TGTGCCAGCAGATGGGGGGGGGAAACCTACGAGCAGTACTTC. Its translation is CASRWGGETYEQYF.

V usage is TRBV7-2 and J usage is TRBJ2-4, with 7 bases that match TRBD1. Germline V gene sequence: CDR1 SGHTA, CDR2 FQGNSA. The CDR3 is 13 amino acids. J lost 3 bases, V lost 5 bases, and 1 base had no gene match. The CDR3 nucleotides read TGTGCCAGCAGCCCAGGGGGCAAAAACATTCAGTACTTC. Its protein product is CASSPGGKNIQYF.

The chain joins TRBV7-9 to TRBJ2-1; 9 bases match TRBD1. J was trimmed by 4 bases and V by 5 bases; bases with no gene match: 3. The CDR3 totals 14 residues. Germline V gives CDR1 SEHNR, CDR2 FQNEAQ (reference sequence). DNA of the CDR3: TGTGCCAGCAGCCAGACAGGGGGGTACAATGAGCAGTTCTTC. This gives the protein CASSQTGGYNEQFF.

The gene calls are TRBV6-5 and TRBJ1-1, with a tentative D call TRBD1 (6 bases). Germline V gene sequence: CDR1 MNHEY, CDR2 SVGAGI. Trimming cost V 8 bases and J 3 bases, with 10 bases left between them. CDR3 length: 12 amino acids. The CDR3 loop reads CASGGADTEAFF. Written as DNA, the CDR3 is TGTGCCAGCGGGGGCGCGGACACTGAAGCTTTCTTT.

The rearrangement links TRBV10-2 to TRBJ2-1, with D tentatively TRBD1 (5 bases). V was cut by 2 bases and J by 7 bases, with 9 bases left in between. The CDR3 has 13 amino acids. Germline V gene lookup returns CDR1 WSHSY and CDR2 SAAADI. The CDR3 region is CASSEMSGNEQFF. The CDR3 region has the DNA TGCGCCAGCAGTGAGATGTCAGGGAATGAGCAGTTCTTC.

The V gene is TRBV6-5, the J gene TRBJ1-2; D may be TRBD1 (5 bases). Trimming took off 0 bases at V and 4 bases at J, with 12 bases between the two ends. This CDR3 comprises 15 residues. The germline CDR1 and CDR2 sequences are MNHEY and SVGAGI. CDR3 nucleotides: TGTGCCAGCAGTTACTCAAGGGGCAACATCTATGGCTACACCTTC. This translates into CASSYSRGNIYGYTF.

Worth noting for this clone: One end of the junction fails to match germline, which may point to a read error. The V and J genes are TRBV20-1 and TRBJ1-2, with D hard to call. CDR1 is DFQATT and CDR2 is SNEGSKA in the germline V gene (reference sequence). The CDR3 is 10 residues long. In nucleotides, the CDR3 is TGCAGTGCTACCGAATCCCCGGATTCCTTC. This sequence encodes CSATESPDSF.

V usage is TRBV6-5 and J usage is TRBJ1-2; D unclear. This CDR3 has 15 residues. The V gene's germline CDR1 is MNHEY and CDR2 SVGAGI. V dropped 2 bases and J dropped 8 bases, with 18 bases sitting between them. The CDR3 sequence is CASSYQAQSAGGYTF. The CDR3 nucleotides are TGTGCCAGCAGTTACCAGGCACAATCGGCAGGCGGCTACACCTTC.

The chain couples TRBV27 to TRBJ2-7; TRBD1 or TRBD2 may be the D gene (5 bases each). V was trimmed by 4 bases and J by 4 bases, leaving 11 bases between them. Germline values: CDR1 MNHEY, CDR2 SMNVEV (reference sequence). This CDR3 spans 13 amino acids. The CDR3 reads CASSSRDGYEQYF. The CDR3 DNA reads TGTGCCAGCAGTTCAAGGGACGGATACGAGCAGTACTTC.

The chain joins TRBV7-2 to TRBJ1-5; D unclear. The CDR3 consists of 13 residues. V was shortened by 5 bases and J by 4 bases, with 9 bases between the two germline ends. Germline values: CDR1 SGHTA, CDR2 FQGNSA. CDR3 DNA sequence: TGTGCCAGCAGCCTATCGTTTAATCAGCCCCAGCATTTT. This gives the protein CASSLSFNQPQHF. Complete variable domain (other parts from reference TRBV7-2 and TRBJ1-5): GAGVSQSPSNKVTEKGKDVELRCDPISGHTALYWYRQSLGQGLEFLIYFQGNSAPDKSGLPSDRFSAERTGGSVSTLTIQRTQQEDSAVYLCASSLSFNQPQHFGDGTRLSIL.

CDR3 DNA sequence: TGCAGCGTTGGACATCTTAACACTGAAGCTTTCTTT. It translates to CSVGHLNTEAFF. The chain is built from TRBV29-1 and TRBJ1-1; D not resolved. This CDR3 comprises 12 residues. CDR1 SQVTM and CDR2 ANQGSEA come from the germline V gene. V was trimmed by 4 bases and J by 2 bases, leaving 8 bases between them.